Sequencing of this T cell receptor beta chain was carried out in a study of T cell changes during pregnancy in multiple sclerosis. Using immunoSEQ multiplex PCR, the repertoire was profiled, and TCRdb retains in-frame clones only, with some absent. The sample shows around 20,000 clones, around 89% of them seen only once. Germline CDR1 reads SGHTA; CDR2 reads FQGNSA. This CDR3 has 14 residues. The V segment lost 3 bases and the J segment 4 bases; nucleotides outside the gene matches: 5. Sequenced material: CD4+ T cells from peripheral blood mononuclear cells, taken in the first trimester of pregnancy. This TCR was sampled from a female donor in good health, enrolled as a control in a pregnancy study. The rearrangement joins TRBV7-2 to TRBJ2-7, with 8 bases that match TRBD1. The CDR3 sequence is CASSFDRGVYEQYF. For the CDR3, the DNA is TGTGCCAGCAGCTTCGACAGGGGTGTTTACGAGCAGTACTTC.